This T cell receptor (beta chain) derives from a study of PD-1 and CTLA-4 blockade in melanoma. This CDR3 has 14 amino acids. V lost 6 bases to trimming and J lost 2 bases, with 11 bases between them. Germline values: CDR1 MNHEY, CDR2 SVGAGI. The repertoire was sequenced with immunoSEQ multiplex PCR; TCRdb's copy has only in-frame clones and lacks some. The table has roughly 16,000 clones, over 60% seen once. This chain links TRBV6-5 with TRBJ1-3, with TRBD1 as a possible D gene (6 bases). The sequencing used CD8+ T cells from peripheral blood, collected before anti-PD-1 treatment. This sequence originates from a human donor with melanoma. CDR3 residues: CASRVAGAGNTIYF. The CDR3 bases are TGTGCCAGCAGAGTCGCAGGGGCTGGAAACACCATATATTTT.